These 30 T cell receptor beta chains originate from one sample sequenced in a study of OX40 agonist ivuxolimab in advanced cancers. Only in-frame clones appear in the TCRdb table, and some are missing; sequencing was by immunoSEQ multiplex PCR. The sample has some 8,800 clones, roughly 86% seen once. Specimen: CD4+ or CD8+ T cells sorted from blood, collected in a trial of the OX40 agonist ivuxolimab. All receptors derive from an adult with an advanced solid tumor such as melanoma, head and neck, liver or kidney cancer.

J is TRBJ1-1 and V is TRBV27; D unresolved. The germline V gene has CDR1 MNHEY and CDR2 SMNVEV (reference sequence). Deletions cut 1 base from V and 5 bases from J, with 11 bases between. The CDR3 sequence is 14 residues long. The CDR3 is CASSLLGPGTEAFF. The CDR3 DNA reads TGTGCCAGCAGTTTATTAGGGCCGGGGACTGAAGCTTTCTTT.

The chain combines TRBV19 with TRBJ2-7; possible D gene TRBD1, 5 bases. This CDR3 has 13 amino acids. Per germline, CDR1 LNHDA and CDR2 SQIVND (reference sequence). Trimming removed 6 bases from V and 3 bases from J, with 12 bases in between. This CDR3 is CASRPSTGYEQYF. For the CDR3, the DNA is TGTGCCAGTAGACCGTCTACAGGCTACGAGCAGTACTTC.

The table lists this clone with a few counts. The V gene is TRBV7-8, the J gene TRBJ2-2; D perhaps matches TRBD1 (5 bases). CDR1 and CDR2 (germline): SGHVS, FQNEAQ. The CDR3 has 14 residues. Trimming took 7 bases from V and 2 from J, leaving 11 bases between them. CDR3 sequence (DNA): TGTGCCAGCAATTCCGACAGAAACACCGGGGAGCTGTTTTTT. Residues: CASNSDRNTGELFF.

The rearrangement joins TRBV7-8 to TRBJ2-2, with D possibly matching TRBD1 (6 bases). There are 17 residues in the CDR3. Germline V gene data show CDR1 as SGHVS and CDR2 as FQNEAQ. V was shortened by 1 base and J by 1 base, with 13 bases between the two germline ends. The DNA for the CDR3 is TGTGCCAGCAGCTTAGACACAGGGTCAGAGAACACCGGGGAGCTGTTTTTT. This encodes CASSLDTGSENTGELFF.

The chain has TRBV7-3 and TRBJ2-5, with D unresolved. Germline CDR1 SGHTA, CDR2 FQGTGA. The ends were cut back, 6 bases at V and 2 bases at J, with 10 bases in the middle. The CDR3 is made up of 13 amino acids. CDR3 coding DNA: TGTGCCAGCAGTAGGTCGGATCAAGAGACCCAGTACTTC. Its translation is CASSRSDQETQYF. Complete variable domain (other parts from reference TRBV7-3 and TRBJ2-5): GAGVSQTPSNKVTEKGKYVELRCDPISGHTALYWYRQSLGQGPEFLIYFQGTGAADDSGLPNDRFFAVRPEGSVSTLKIQRTERGDSAVYLCASSRSDQETQYFGPGTRLLVL.

The DNA of the CDR3 is TGTGCCAGCAGCTCCCTCCCCGACTGGAGCACAGATACGCAGTATTTT. This encodes CASSSLPDWSTDTQYF. This sequence joins TRBV7-8 and TRBJ2-3; no clear D gene. Germline V gene sequence: CDR1 SGHVS, CDR2 FQNEAQ. Between the trimmed V and J ends, which lost 4 bases and 0 bases, there was a span of 14 bases. The CDR3 is 16 residues long. Based on the CDR3 plus reference TRBV7-8 and TRBJ2-3, the full variable domain is GAGVSQSPRYKVAKRGQDVALRCDPISGHVSLFWYQQALGQGPEFLTYFQNEAQLDKSGLPSDRFFAERPEGSVSTLKIQRTQQEDSAVYLCASSSLPDWSTDTQYFGPGTRLTVL.

This chain joins TRBV28 and TRBJ2-1; 8 nucleotides agree with TRBD1. CDR1 MDHEN and CDR2 SYDVKM come from the germline V gene. Trimming took 4 bases from V and 8 from J; bases not matched to a gene: 13. The length of the CDR3 is 16 residues. CDR3 sequence reads: CASSYKFGTGNHEQFF. CDR3 nucleotide sequence: TGTGCCAGCAGTTATAAGTTTGGGACAGGAAACCATGAGCAGTTCTTC.

The V and J genes are TRBV25-1 and TRBJ2-5, with D perhaps TRBD1 or TRBD2 (6 bases each). The germline V gene has CDR1 MGHDK and CDR2 SYGVNS. The CDR3 is 16 amino acids. V lost 9 bases and J lost 4, with 24 bases in between. This chain's CDR3 is CASEPGAGGRPETQYF. The CDR3 bases are TGTGCCAGTGAACCGGGGGCCGGGGGCCGCCCAGAGACCCAGTACTTC.

The V and J genes are TRBV2 and TRBJ2-5, with 10 positions matching TRBD1. Per the germline V gene, CDR1 is SNHLY and CDR2 is FYNNEI. The CDR3 consists of 15 residues. Losses at the gene ends were 9 bases for V and 5 bases for J; bases not matched to a gene: 12. This CDR3 is CASGPGTGDEETQYF. The CDR3 DNA reads as TGTGCCAGTGGACCCGGGACAGGGGATGAGGAGACCCAGTACTTC. The entire variable domain, with the rest obtained from reference TRBV2 and TRBJ2-5, is as follows: EPEVTQTPSHQVTQMGQEVILRCVPISNHLYFYWYRQILGQKVEFLVSFYNNEISEKSEIFDDQFSVERPDGSNFTLKIRSTKLEDSAMYFCASGPGTGDEETQYFGPGTRLLVL.

The gene calls are TRBV7-4 and TRBJ2-7; no definite D call. This CDR3 is built from 12 residues. V dropped 0 bases and J dropped 6 bases, with 6 bases sitting between them. Germline CDR1 reads SGHVT; CDR2 reads SQSDAQ. The CDR3 nucleotides read TGTGCCAGCAGCTTAGCATGGGGCGAGCAGTACTTC. Its translation: CASSLAWGEQYF.

This chain uses TRBV5-8 with TRBJ1-5; no firm D call. Germline V gene sequence: CDR1 SGHTS, CDR2 YDEGEE. V lost 0 bases and J 1 base, leaving 8 bases between the germline ends. This CDR3 spans 15 amino acids. CDR3 region: CASSLDSISNQPQHF. CDR3 nucleotide sequence: TGTGCCAGCAGCTTGGATAGCATAAGCAATCAGCCCCAGCATTTT.

CDR3 loop: CASSSGWGQGDNEQFF. The CDR3 DNA reads TGTGCCAGCAGCTCCGGGTGGGGACAGGGGGACAATGAGCAGTTCTTC. The chain joins TRBV5-5 to TRBJ2-1, with TRBD1 matching over 11 bases. This CDR3 is 16 amino acids long. V lost 3 bases, J lost 5 bases, and 7 bases stayed unmatched. CDR1 is SGHKS, CDR2 YYEKEE, per germline (reference sequence).

The CDR3 protein is CASSLAWSGGTDTQYF. The CDR3 DNA reads as TGTGCCAGCAGCTTAGCGTGGAGCGGGGGCACAGATACGCAGTATTTT. This chain connects TRBV7-6 to TRBJ2-3; 7 bases are shared with TRBD2. The V segment lost 0 bases and the J segment 1 base; nucleotides outside the gene matches: 4. CDR1 SGHVS and CDR2 FNYEAQ come from the germline V gene. The CDR3 consists of 16 residues. Variable domain in full (rest from reference TRBV7-6 and TRBJ2-3): GAGVSQSPRYKVTKRGQDVALRCDPISGHVSLYWYRQALGQGPEFLTYFNYEAQQDKSGLPNDRFSAERPEGSISTLTIQRTEQRDSAMYRCASSLAWSGGTDTQYFGPGTRLTVL.

This chain joins TRBV2 and TRBJ2-7, with 7 bases matching TRBD2. CDR1 SNHLY and CDR2 FYNNEI come from the germline V gene. V shed 1 base and J 4 bases; nucleotides not matched to a gene: 10. This CDR3 has 16 residues. CDR3 region: CASSEERAGVRYEQYF. In nucleotides, the CDR3 is TGTGCCAGCAGTGAAGAGAGGGCGGGGGTTCGTTACGAGCAGTACTTC.

The CDR3: CSATMSSGNTIYF. The CDR3, as DNA: TGCAGCGCCACAATGAGCTCTGGAAACACCATATATTTT. The chain joins TRBV29-1 to TRBJ1-3; D uncertain. CDR3 length: 13 residues. Trimming took off 7 bases at V and 0 bases at J, with 10 bases between the two ends. The germline CDR1 and CDR2 sequences are SQVTM and ANQGSEA.

The chain carries TRBV6-5 and TRBJ1-6, with unresolved D. With 0 bases removed from V and 5 bases from J, the gap between germline ends came to 8 bases. The CDR3 runs 15 residues. Germline assignment: CDR1 MNHEY and CDR2 SVGAGI. Here the CDR3 DNA reads TGTGCCAGCAGTTACTCGGAGATCGATAATTCACCCCTCCACTTT. Translated: CASSYSEIDNSPLHF.

The chain uses TRBV6-5 and TRBJ2-5, with a tentative D call TRBD1 (6 bases). The assigned J gene may be wrong: the sequence end matches TRBJ2-7 better. This CDR3 contains 14 residues. Germline V gene lookup returns CDR1 MNHEY and CDR2 SVGAGI. The CDR3 nucleotides read TGTGCCAGCACCCCTACAGGGTCAACCTACGAGCAGTACTTC. This gives the protein CASTPTGSTYEQYF.

The gene calls are TRBV7-9 and TRBJ2-1, with D possibly TRBD1 on 6 matching bases. CDR1 and CDR2 from the germline V gene are SEHNR and FQNEAQ (reference sequence). The CDR3 has 15 residues. Trimming took off 5 bases at V and 3 bases at J, with 14 bases between the two ends. CDR3 protein: CASSDAGASYNEQFF. The CDR3 DNA reads TGTGCCAGCAGCGACGCAGGGGCCAGCTACAATGAGCAGTTCTTC.

The genes are TRBV6-5 and TRBJ2-5, with TRBD2 identical over 10 bases. Germline trimming cut 6 bases from V and 4 bases from J; bases unmatched to any gene: 8. The CDR3 covers 15 residues. Germline V lookup: CDR1 MNHEY, CDR2 SVGAGI. The CDR3 spells CASSPSGLAVETQYF. The CDR3 DNA reads TGTGCCAGCAGCCCCTCCGGACTAGCGGTAGAGACCCAGTACTTC.

The chain combines TRBV7-9 with TRBJ1-1; D is uncertain. The germline V gene has CDR1 SEHNR and CDR2 FQNEAQ (reference sequence). The CDR3 spans 15 residues. V lost 5 bases and J 4 bases, leaving 17 bases between the germline ends. Here the CDR3 DNA reads TGTGCCAGCAGCCCATCATCGGGAGGGAGCACTGAAGCTTTCTTT. Translated: CASSPSSGGSTEAFF.

This chain connects TRBV5-1 to TRBJ2-7, with unresolved D. CDR3 length: 14 residues. The germline V gene has CDR1 SGHRS and CDR2 YFSETQ. Between the trimmed V and J ends, which lost 1 base and 5 bases, there was a span of 13 bases. As DNA, the CDR3 is TGCGCCAGCAGCTTGTCAGGTACCGGTAACGAGCAGTACTTC. Translating it yields CASSLSGTGNEQYF.

The genes are TRBV4-1 and TRBJ1-2; D is ambiguous. The CDR3 runs 14 residues. Per the germline V gene, CDR1 is MGHRA and CDR2 is YSYEKL. Trimming removed 4 bases at V and 6 bases at J, with 15 bases between. CDR3 in amino acids: CASSRVNSGDGYTF. CDR3 DNA sequence: TGCGCCAGCAGCCGGGTCAATTCTGGGGATGGCTACACCTTC.

Points on this clone: A junction boundary mismatches the germline segment, possibly from a read error. The rearrangement joins TRBV20-1 to TRBJ2-5, with D hard to call. The germline CDR1 and CDR2 sequences are DFQATT and SNEGSKA (reference sequence). This CDR3 is 11 amino acids long. The CDR3 DNA reads TGCGGTGCTAGAGATCAATGGACCCAGTACTTC. The encoded protein is CGARDQWTQYF.

The chain couples TRBV6-5 to TRBJ2-7, with D possibly called TRBD1 or TRBD2 (5 bases each). V was pared by 1 base and J by 3 bases, with 7 bases between. Per the germline V gene, CDR1 is MNHEY and CDR2 is SVGAGI. The CDR3 runs to 13 residues. The CDR3 region has the DNA TGTGCCAGCAGTTACTTTGGGGGCTACGAGCAGTACTTC. This encodes CASSYFGGYEQYF.

CDR3 protein: CASSERGAKNIQYF. The CDR3 DNA reads TGTGCCAGCAGCGAAAGGGGAGCCAAAAACATTCAGTACTTC. The rearrangement uses TRBV6-1 and TRBJ2-4; perhaps TRBD1 as D (5 bases). Trimming cost V 6 bases and J 0 bases, with 9 bases left between them. This CDR3 spans 14 amino acids. The germline V gene encodes CDR1 MNHNS and CDR2 SASEGT.

The V call is TRBV6-1, the J call TRBJ2-5; the match to TRBD2 covers 14 bases. This CDR3 has 14 amino acids. V lost 8 bases to trimming and J lost 5 bases; unmatched junction nucleotides: 4. The germline V gene encodes CDR1 MNHNS and CDR2 SASEGT. For the CDR3, the DNA is TGTGCCAGCGAGACTAGCGGGGGGGCGGAGACCCAGTACTTC. It codes for CASETSGGAETQYF.

The chain recombines TRBV29-1 with TRBJ2-7; weak D call: TRBD1 (6 bases). Germline CDR1 reads SQVTM; CDR2 reads ANQGSEA. Trimming pared 7 bases from V and 0 bases from J, leaving 13 bases between. The CDR3 extends over 13 amino acids. The CDR3 loop reads CSAGGGSSYEQYF. CDR3 coding DNA: TGCAGCGCTGGGGGCGGGTCCTCCTACGAGCAGTACTTC.

The CDR3 reads CASSLRQSNQPQHF. The CDR3 DNA is TGTGCCAGCAGTTTACGACAGAGCAATCAGCCCCAGCATTTT. The chain employs TRBV27 and TRBJ1-5; possible D gene TRBD1, 5 bases. Germline assignment: CDR1 MNHEY and CDR2 SMNVEV (reference sequence). The CDR3 runs 14 residues. V shed 2 bases and J shed 1 base, with 6 bases lying between them.

The chain joins TRBV19 to TRBJ2-7; TRBD2 matches at 10 bases. Germline values: CDR1 LNHDA, CDR2 SQIVND (reference sequence). The junction had 6 bases not matched to a gene; V was cut back by 3 bases and J by 4 bases. The CDR3 is 15 amino acids. The CDR3 DNA reads TGTGCCAGTAGTATGTCACTAGCGGGGCATTACGAGCAGTACTTC. It is translated as CASSMSLAGHYEQYF.

This clone was counted a few times. This chain uses TRBV6-1 with TRBJ2-7; D remains ambiguous. CDR3 size: 14 residues. CDR1 is MNHNS, CDR2 SASEGT, per germline. V gave up 2 bases and J gave up 3 bases, with 11 bases separating them. DNA for the CDR3: TGTGCCAGCAGTGAATTCGGATTTGGCTACGAGCAGTACTTC. It yields the protein CASSEFGFGYEQYF.